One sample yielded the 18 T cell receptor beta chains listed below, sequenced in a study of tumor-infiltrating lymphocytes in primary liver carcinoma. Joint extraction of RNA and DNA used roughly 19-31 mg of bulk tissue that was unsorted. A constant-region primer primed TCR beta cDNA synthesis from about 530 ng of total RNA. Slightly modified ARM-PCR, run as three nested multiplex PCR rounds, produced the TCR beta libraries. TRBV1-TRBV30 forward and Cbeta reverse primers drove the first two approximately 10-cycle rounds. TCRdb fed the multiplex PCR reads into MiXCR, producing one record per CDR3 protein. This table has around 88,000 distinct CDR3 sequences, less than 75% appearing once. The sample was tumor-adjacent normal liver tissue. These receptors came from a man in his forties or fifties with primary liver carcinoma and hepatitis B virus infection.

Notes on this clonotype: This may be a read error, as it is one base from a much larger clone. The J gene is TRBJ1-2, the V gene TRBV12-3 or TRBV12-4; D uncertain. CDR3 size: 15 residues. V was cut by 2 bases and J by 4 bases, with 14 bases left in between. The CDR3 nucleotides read TGTGCCAGCAGTTTAAGGGAGAGGCCCTTCTATGGCTACACCTTC. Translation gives CASSLRERPFYGYTF.

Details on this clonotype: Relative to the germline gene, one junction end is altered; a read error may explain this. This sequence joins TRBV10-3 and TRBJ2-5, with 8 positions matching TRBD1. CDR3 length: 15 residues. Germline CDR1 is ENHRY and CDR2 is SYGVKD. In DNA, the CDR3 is TGTGCCATCACTGAGTTCGACAGGGGTGATGCGACCCAGTACTTC. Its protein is CAITEFDRGDATQYF.

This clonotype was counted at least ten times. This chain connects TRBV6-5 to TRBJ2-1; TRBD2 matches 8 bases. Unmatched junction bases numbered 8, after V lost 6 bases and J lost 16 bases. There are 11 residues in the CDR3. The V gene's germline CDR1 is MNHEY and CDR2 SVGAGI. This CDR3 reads CASSSGTRTFF. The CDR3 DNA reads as TGTGCCAGCAGCTCTGGGACTAGAACTTTCTTC.

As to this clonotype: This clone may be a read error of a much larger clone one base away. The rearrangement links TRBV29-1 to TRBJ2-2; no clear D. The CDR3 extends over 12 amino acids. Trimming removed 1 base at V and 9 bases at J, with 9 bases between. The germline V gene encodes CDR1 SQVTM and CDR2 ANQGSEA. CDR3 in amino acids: CSVEVNTRELFF. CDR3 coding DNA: TGCAGCGTTGAAGTAAATACCAGGGAGCTGTTTTTT.

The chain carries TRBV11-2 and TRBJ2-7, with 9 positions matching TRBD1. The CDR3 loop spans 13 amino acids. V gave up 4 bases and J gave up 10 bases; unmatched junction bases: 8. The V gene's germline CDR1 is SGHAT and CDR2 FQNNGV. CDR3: CASSSPGQGEQYF. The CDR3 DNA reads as TGTGCCAGCAGCTCACCGGGACAGGGCGAACAGTACTTC.

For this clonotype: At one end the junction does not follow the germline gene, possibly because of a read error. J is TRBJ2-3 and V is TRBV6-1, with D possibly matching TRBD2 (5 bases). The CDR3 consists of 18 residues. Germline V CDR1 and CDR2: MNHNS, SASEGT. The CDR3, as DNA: TGTGCCAGCAGTGAGCCAGCTGGCGGGCCGTATAGCACAGATACGCAATATTTT. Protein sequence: CASSEPAGGPYSTDTQYF.

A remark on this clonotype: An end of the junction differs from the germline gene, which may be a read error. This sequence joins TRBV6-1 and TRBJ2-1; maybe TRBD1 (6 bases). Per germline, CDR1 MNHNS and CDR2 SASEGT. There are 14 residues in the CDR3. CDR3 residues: CVSSERQGTDEQFF. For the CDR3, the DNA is TGTGTCAGCAGTGAACGGCAGGGGACGGATGAGCAGTTCTTC.

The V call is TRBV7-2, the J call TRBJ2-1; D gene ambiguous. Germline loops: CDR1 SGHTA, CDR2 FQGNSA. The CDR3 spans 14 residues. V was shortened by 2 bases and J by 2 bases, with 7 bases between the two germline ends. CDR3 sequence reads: CASSLSPAYNEQFF. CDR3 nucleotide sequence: TGTGCCAGCAGCTTAAGCCCGGCCTACAATGAGCAGTTCTTC.

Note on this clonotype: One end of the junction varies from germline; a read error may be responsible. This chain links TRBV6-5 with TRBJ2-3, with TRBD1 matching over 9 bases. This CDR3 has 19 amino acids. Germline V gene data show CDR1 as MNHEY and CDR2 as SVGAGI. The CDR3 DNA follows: TGTGGCAGCAGTTACGGATCGCCGACAGGGGGTCCTTACACGGATACGCAGTATTTT. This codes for CGSSYGSPTGGPYTDTQYF.

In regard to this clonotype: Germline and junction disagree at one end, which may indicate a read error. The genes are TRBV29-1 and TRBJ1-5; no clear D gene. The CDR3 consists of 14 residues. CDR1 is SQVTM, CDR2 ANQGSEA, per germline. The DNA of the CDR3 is TGCAGCGTTTCACCCGGGTCGGCGGATCAACCCCAGCATTTT. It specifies CSVSPGSADQPQHF.

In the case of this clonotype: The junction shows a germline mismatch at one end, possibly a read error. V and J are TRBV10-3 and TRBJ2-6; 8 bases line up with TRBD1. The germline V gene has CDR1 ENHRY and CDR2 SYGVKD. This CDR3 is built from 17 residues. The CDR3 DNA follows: TGTGCCATCAGGGCGGGACAGGCGGACCCTGGGGCCAACCTCCTGACTTTC. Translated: CAIRAGQADPGANLLTF.

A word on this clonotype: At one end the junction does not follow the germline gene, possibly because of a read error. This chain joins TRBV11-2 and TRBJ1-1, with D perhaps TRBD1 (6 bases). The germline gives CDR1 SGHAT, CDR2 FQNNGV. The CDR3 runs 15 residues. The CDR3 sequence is CVSSLEPGAQTEAFF. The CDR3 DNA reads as TGTGTCAGCAGCTTAGAGCCAGGGGCGCAAACTGAAGCCTTCTTT.

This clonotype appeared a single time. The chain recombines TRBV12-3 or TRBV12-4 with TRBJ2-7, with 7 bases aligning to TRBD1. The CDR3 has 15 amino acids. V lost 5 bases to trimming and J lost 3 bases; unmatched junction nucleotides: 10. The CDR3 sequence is CASSHRRDSGYEQYF. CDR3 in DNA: TGTGCCAGCAGTCACCGCCGGGACAGTGGCTACGAGCAGTACTTC.

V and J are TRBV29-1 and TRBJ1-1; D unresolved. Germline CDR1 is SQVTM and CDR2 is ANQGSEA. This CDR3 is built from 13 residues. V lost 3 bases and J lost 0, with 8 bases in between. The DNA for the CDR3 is TGCAGCGTTGAGGCAGCCATGAACACTGAAGCTTTCTTT. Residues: CSVEAAMNTEAFF.

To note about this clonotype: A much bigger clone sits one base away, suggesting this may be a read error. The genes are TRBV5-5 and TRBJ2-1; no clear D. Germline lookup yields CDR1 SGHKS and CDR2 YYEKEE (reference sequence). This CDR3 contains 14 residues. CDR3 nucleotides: TGTGCCAGCAGCTTGCCGCTGGATTACAATAAGCAGTTCTTC. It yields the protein CASSLPLDYNKQFF. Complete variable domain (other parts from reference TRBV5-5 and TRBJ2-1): DAGVTQSPTHLIKTRGQQVTLRCSPISGHKSVSWYQQVLGQGPQFIFQYYEKEERGRGNFPDRFSARQFPNYSSELNVNALLLGDSALYLCASSLPLDYNKQFFGPGTRLTVL.

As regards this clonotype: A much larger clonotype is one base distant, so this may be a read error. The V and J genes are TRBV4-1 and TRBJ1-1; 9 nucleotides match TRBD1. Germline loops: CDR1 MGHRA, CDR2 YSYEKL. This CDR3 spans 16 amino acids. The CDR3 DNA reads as TGCGCCAGCAGCCAAGATTCGGGGACAGGGAGGACTGAAGCTATCTTT. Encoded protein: CASSQDSGTGRTEAIF.

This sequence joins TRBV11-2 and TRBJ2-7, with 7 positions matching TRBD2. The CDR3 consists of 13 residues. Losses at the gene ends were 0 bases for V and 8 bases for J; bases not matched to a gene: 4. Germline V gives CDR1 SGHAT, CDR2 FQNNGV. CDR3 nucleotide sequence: TGTGCCAGCAGCTTAGAGCGGGGGACCAAGCAGTACTTC. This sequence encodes CASSLERGTKQYF.

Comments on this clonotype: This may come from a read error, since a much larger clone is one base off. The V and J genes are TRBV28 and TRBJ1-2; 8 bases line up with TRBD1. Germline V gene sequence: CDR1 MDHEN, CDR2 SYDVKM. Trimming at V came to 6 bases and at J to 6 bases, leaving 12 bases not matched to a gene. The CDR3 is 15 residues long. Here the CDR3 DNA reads TGTGCCAGCAGCCCATGCGGACAGGGTATTAATGGCTACACCTTC. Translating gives CASSPCGQGINGYTF.